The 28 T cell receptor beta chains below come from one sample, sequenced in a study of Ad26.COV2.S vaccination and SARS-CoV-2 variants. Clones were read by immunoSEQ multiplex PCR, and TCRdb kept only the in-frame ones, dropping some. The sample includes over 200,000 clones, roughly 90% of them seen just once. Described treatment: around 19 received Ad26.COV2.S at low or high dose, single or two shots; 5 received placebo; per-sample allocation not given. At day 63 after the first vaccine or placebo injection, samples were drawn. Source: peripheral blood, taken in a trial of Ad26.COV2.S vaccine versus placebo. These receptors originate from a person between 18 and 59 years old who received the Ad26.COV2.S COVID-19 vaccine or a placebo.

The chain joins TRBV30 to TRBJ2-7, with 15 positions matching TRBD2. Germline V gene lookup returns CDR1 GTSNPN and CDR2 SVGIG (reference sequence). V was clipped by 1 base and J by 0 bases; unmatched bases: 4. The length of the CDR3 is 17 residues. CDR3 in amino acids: CAWSGGTSGRFSYEQYF. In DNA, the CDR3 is TGTGCCTGGAGTGGAGGGACTAGCGGGAGGTTCTCCTACGAGCAGTACTTC.

For the CDR3, the DNA is TGTGCCAGCAGTTACTCTTGGGATTCTGGGAATGAGCAGTTCTTC. As protein: CASSYSWDSGNEQFF. V gene TRBV6-5 combines with J gene TRBJ2-1, with unresolved D. Germline loops: CDR1 MNHEY, CDR2 SVGAGI. The CDR3 sequence is 15 residues long. The V gene lost 0 bases and the J gene lost 7 bases, with 13 bases spanning the gap.

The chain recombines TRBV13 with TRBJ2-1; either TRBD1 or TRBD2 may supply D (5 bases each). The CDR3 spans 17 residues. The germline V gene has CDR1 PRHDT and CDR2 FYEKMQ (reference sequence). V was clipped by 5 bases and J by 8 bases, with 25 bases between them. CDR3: CASSLNPNRGLWDEQFF. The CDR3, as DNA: TGTGCCAGCAGCCTGAATCCCAACCGGGGCCTTTGGGATGAGCAGTTCTTC.

CDR3: CASSHPTNSPLHF. CDR3 coding DNA: TGCGCCAGCAGCCACCCAACAAATTCACCCCTCCACTTT. The chain is built from TRBV4-1 and TRBJ1-6; no firm D call. V lost 3 bases, J lost 7 bases, and 7 bases lay in between. The CDR3 consists of 13 residues. The germline gives CDR1 MGHRA, CDR2 YSYEKL.

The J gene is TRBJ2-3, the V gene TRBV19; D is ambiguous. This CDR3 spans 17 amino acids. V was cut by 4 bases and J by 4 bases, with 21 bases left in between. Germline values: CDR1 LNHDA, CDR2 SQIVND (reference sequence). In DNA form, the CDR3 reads TGTGCCAGTAGTAGGCGAGGTAATACCCACCCCCCAGATACGCAGTATTTT. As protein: CASSRRGNTHPPDTQYF.

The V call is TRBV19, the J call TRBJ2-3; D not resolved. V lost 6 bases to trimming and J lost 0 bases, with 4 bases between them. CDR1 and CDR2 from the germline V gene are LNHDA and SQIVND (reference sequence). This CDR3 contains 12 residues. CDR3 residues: CASRQSTDTQYF. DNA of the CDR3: TGTGCCAGTAGACAGAGCACAGATACGCAGTATTTT.

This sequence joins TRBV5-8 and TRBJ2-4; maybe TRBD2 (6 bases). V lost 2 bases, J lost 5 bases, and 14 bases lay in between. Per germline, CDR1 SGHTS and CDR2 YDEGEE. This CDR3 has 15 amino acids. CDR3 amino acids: CASSFGGVEENIQYF. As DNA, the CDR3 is TGTGCCAGCAGCTTTGGAGGGGTCGAAGAAAACATTCAGTACTTC.

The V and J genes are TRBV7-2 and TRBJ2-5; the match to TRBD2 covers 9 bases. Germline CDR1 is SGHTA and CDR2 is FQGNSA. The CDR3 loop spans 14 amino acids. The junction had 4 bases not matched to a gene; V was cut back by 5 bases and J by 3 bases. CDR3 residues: CASSRTSVEETQYF. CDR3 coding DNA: TGTGCCAGCAGCAGGACTAGCGTCGAAGAGACCCAGTACTTC.

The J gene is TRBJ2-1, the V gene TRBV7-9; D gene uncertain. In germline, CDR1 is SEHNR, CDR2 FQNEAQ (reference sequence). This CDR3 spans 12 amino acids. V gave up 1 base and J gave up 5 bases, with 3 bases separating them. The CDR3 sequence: CASSLGHNEQFF. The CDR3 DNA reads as TGTGCCAGCAGCTTAGGGCACAATGAGCAGTTCTTC.

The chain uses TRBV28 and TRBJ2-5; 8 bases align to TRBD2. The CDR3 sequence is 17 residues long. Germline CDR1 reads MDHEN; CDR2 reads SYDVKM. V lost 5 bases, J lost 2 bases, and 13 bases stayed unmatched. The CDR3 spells CASSRPSRGAVQETQYF. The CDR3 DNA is TGTGCCAGCAGTCGCCCGTCGCGGGGGGCGGTGCAAGAGACCCAGTACTTC.

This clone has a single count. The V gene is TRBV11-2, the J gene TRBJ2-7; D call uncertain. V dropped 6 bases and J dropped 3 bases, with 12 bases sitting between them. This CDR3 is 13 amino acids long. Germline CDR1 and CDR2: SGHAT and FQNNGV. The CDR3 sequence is CASRLLVGYEQYF. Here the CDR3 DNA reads TGTGCCAGCAGACTTCTGGTAGGCTACGAGCAGTACTTC.

The CDR3 DNA sequence: TGTGCCAGCAGTGAATTAGCAGGGGACACTGAAGCTTTCTTT. Translation: CASSELAGDTEAFF. The chain joins TRBV6-1 to TRBJ1-1; D is possibly TRBD1 (6 bases). Germline V lookup: CDR1 MNHNS, CDR2 SASEGT. The CDR3 covers 14 residues. With 2 bases removed from V and 3 bases from J, the gap between germline ends came to 10 bases.

The CDR3 sequence: CSVGENIQYF. In DNA form, the CDR3 reads TGCAGCGTAGGGGAAAACATTCAGTACTTC. The chain carries TRBV29-1 and TRBJ2-4; D might be TRBD1 (5 bases). This CDR3 region has 10 residues. Germline loops: CDR1 SQVTM, CDR2 ANQGSEA. V lost 6 bases and J 5 bases, leaving 5 bases between the germline ends.

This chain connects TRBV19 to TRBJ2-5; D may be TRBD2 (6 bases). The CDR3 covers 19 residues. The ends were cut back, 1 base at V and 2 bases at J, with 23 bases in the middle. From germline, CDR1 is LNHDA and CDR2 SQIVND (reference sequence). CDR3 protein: CASSIGRLEPDMDQETQYF. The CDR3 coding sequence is TGTGCCAGTAGTATAGGCCGACTAGAGCCCGATATGGATCAAGAGACCCAGTACTTC.

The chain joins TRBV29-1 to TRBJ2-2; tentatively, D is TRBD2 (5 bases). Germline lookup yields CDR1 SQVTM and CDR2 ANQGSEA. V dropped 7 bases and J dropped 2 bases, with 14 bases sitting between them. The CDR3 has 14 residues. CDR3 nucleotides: TGCAGCGCCCCCTCGGGGATAAACACCGGGGAGCTGTTTTTT. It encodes CSAPSGINTGELFF.

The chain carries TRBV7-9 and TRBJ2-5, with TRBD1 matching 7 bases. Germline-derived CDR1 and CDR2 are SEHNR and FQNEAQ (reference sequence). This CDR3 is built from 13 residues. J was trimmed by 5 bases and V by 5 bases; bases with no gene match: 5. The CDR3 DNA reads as TGTGCCAGCAGCCAGACAGGGTCCGAGACCCAGTACTTC. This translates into CASSQTGSETQYF.

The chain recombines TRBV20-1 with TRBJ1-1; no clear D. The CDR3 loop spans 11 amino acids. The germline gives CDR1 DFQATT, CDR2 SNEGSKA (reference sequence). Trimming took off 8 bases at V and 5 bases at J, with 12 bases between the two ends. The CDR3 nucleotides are TGCAGTCCTTGGCAAGGGACTGAAGCTTTCTTT. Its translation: CSPWQGTEAFF.

The CDR3 is CASSPLQGLTYNSPLHF. DNA of the CDR3: TGTGCCAGCTCACCGCTTCAGGGATTGACCTATAATTCACCCCTCCACTTT. The rearrangement links TRBV18 to TRBJ1-6; D is possibly TRBD1 (5 bases). The CDR3 spans 17 residues. The germline gives CDR1 KGHSH, CDR2 LQKENI. Trimming stripped 3 bases from V and 2 bases from J, with 14 bases between. Full variable domain (remainder filled in from reference TRBV18 and TRBJ1-6): NAGVMQNPRHLVRRRGQEARLRCSPMKGHSHVYWYRQLPEEGLKFMVYLQKENIIDESGMPKERFSAEFPKEGPSILRIQQVVRGDSAAYFCASSPLQGLTYNSPLHFGNGTRLTVT.

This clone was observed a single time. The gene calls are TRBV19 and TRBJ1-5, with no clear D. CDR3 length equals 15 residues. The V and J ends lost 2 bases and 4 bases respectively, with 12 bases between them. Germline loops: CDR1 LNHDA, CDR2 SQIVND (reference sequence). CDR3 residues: CASSIMWEGNQPQHF. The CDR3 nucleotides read TGTGCCAGTAGTATAATGTGGGAGGGAAATCAGCCCCAGCATTTT.

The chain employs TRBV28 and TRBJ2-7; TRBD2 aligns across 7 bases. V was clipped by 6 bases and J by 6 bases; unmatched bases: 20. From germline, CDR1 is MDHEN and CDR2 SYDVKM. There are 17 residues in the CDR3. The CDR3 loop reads CASSRRAKSGKVGEQYF. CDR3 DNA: TGTGCCAGCAGCCGACGGGCGAAAAGCGGGAAAGTCGGCGAGCAGTACTTC.

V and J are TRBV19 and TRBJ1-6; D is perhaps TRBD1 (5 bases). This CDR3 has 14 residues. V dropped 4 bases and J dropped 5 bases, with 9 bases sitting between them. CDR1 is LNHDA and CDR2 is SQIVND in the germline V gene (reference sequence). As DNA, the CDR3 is TGTGCCAGTAGTACCCAGGGTAATAATTCACCCCTCCACTTT. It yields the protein CASSTQGNNSPLHF.

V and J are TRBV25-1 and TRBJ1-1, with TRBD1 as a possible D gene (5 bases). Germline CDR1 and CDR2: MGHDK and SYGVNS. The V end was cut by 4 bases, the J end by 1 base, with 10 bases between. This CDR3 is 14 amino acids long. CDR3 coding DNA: TGTGCCAGCAGTGCACAGGACCAGAACACTGAAGCTTTCTTT. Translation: CASSAQDQNTEAFF.

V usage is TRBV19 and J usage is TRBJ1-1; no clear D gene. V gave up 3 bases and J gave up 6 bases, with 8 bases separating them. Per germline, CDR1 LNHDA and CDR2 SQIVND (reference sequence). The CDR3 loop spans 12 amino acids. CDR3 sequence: CASSIREAEAFF. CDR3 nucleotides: TGTGCCAGTAGTATTCGGGAGGCTGAAGCTTTCTTT.

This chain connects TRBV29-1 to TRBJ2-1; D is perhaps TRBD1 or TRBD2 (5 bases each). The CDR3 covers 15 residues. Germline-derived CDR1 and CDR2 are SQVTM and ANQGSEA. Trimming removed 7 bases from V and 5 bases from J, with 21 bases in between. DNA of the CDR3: TGCAGCGCCCCCTCTCAGGGCGGGTCCGACAATGAGCAGTTCTTC. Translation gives CSAPSQGGSDNEQFF.

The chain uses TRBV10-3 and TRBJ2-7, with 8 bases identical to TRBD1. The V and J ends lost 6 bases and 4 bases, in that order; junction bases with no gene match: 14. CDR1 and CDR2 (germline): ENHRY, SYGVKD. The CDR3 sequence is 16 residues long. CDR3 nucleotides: TGTGCCATCAGCGATGTGGACAGGGCCTTGGATTACGAGCAGTACTTC. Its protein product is CAISDVDRALDYEQYF.

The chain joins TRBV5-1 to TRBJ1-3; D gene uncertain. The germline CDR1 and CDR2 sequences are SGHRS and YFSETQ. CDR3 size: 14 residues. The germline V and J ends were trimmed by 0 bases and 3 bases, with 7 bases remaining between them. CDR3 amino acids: CASSLEFGGNTIYF. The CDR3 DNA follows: TGCGCCAGCAGCTTGGAGTTCGGTGGAAACACCATATATTTT.

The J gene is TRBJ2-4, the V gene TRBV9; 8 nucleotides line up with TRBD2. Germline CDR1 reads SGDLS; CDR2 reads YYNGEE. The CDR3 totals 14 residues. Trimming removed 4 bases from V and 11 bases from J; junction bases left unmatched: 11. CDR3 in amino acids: CASSPRLAGGFQYF. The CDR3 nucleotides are TGTGCCAGCAGCCCCAGGCTGGCGGGAGGCTTTCAGTACTTC.

The CDR3 DNA is TGCAGCGTGAGTAGCGGGAGGTTTGAGCAGTTCTTC. It yields the protein CSVSSGRFEQFF. The chain recombines TRBV29-1 with TRBJ2-1, with 10 bases matching TRBD2. V shed 6 bases, J shed 9 bases, and the junction held 5 bases outside the gene matches. Per germline, CDR1 SQVTM and CDR2 ANQGSEA. The CDR3 has 12 amino acids.